The clone carrying this T cell receptor beta chain was counted ten times or more. The data are from a study of HIV-infected patients and healthy controls. This CDR3 comprises 14 residues. CDR1 is DFQATT and CDR2 is SNEGSKA in the germline V gene (reference sequence). V shed 7 bases, J shed 6 bases, and the junction held 13 bases outside the gene matches. In TCRdb, the 5' RACE reads were re-called with MiXCR into one record per CDR3 protein. The table has 50,000 to 80,000 distinct CDR3 sequences, roughly 21% seen once. The rearrangement uses TRBV20-1 and TRBJ1-2, with 8 nucleotides matching TRBD1. This clonotype originated in a human donor in good health. Sequencing was done on a sample of CD4+ T cells from blood. For the CDR3, the DNA is TGCAGTGGGGTGCGGACAGGGTCAGGGGATGGCTACACCTTC. It is translated as CSGVRTGSGDGYTF.